The rows below give T cell receptor beta chains drawn from one sample of a study of response to subunit inactivated influenza vaccine. TCRdb re-analysed the RT-PCR reads in MiXCR, keeping a single row per CDR3 protein. The sample includes about 700,000 distinct CDR3 sequences, approximately 15% of them seen just once. Sequences were derived from PBMCs from blood, sampled 14 to 15 days before vaccination. The source is a man aged 50 to 59 who received an inactivated influenza vaccine. CDR3s leave out the opening cysteine and the closing phenylalanine or tryptophan. D genes are given only for firm matches.

D gene,V gene,J gene,CDR3 protein
NA,TRBV4-1,TRBJ2-7,ASSQEARVTEGPYEQY
TRBD2,TRBV12-3/TRBV12-4,TRBJ2-7,ASSYSGSATYEQY
NA,TRBV29-1,TRBJ2-7,SVLFGTHEQY
NA,TRBV20-1,TRBJ2-5,SARVSSAAKETQY
TRBD2,TRBV28,TRBJ2-1,ASSPLAVNNEQF
NA,TRBV20-1,TRBJ1-4,SARVIATNEKLF
NA,TRBV7-9,TRBJ1-4,ASSQPGRANEKLF
NA,TRBV7-9,TRBJ1-1,ASTPQGGGFAEAF
NA,TRBV5-1,TRBJ2-3,ASSLGSYSTDTQY
TRBD2,TRBV6-2/TRBV6-3,TRBJ2-1,ASRGTSVFHHNEQF
NA,TRBV20-1,TRBJ2-7,SASGGTTYEQY
TRBD2,TRBV27,TRBJ2-3,ATLEVAGGLADTQY
NA,TRBV6-6,TRBJ1-5,ASSYFTAQPQH
NA,TRBV3-1,TRBJ1-6,ASSQEMGKGSPLH
NA,TRBV20-1,TRBJ2-3,SARQVGDTQY
NA,TRBV6-2/TRBV6-3,TRBJ2-3,ATKGLQFSTDTQY
TRBD1,TRBV6-1,TRBJ1-4,ASSGTGQGNEKLF
TRBD1,TRBV6-1,TRBJ1-3,ASSEDRGHTIY
TRBD1,TRBV6-1,TRBJ1-1,ASNRGQNTEAF
NA,TRBV20-1,TRBJ2-5,SARDSAGRQETQY
NA,TRBV12-3/TRBV12-4,TRBJ1-5,ASSPRGNSNQPQH
TRBD2,TRBV3-1,TRBJ2-7,ASSRSLGGEQY
NA,TRBV20-1,TRBJ1-1,RATGTMNTEAF
NA,TRBV7-6,TRBJ1-5,ASSPGISGQPQH
TRBD2,TRBV7-2,TRBJ2-3,ASSIGLSSMGGAQY
NA,TRBV29-1,TRBJ2-5,SVLLGRGTQY
NA,TRBV7-3,TRBJ2-3,ASSLSGSSTDKQY
NA,TRBV6-8,TRBJ1-1,ASSLGTATSTEAF
TRBD1,TRBV7-9,TRBJ1-4,ASTPGGTANEKLF
NA,TRBV20-1,TRBJ2-7,SASLSGGLTYEQY
NA,TRBV30,TRBJ1-6,AHMRGGYNSPLH
TRBD2,TRBV7-2,TRBJ2-3,AAAGGTPPGTQY
TRBD1,TRBV7-9,TRBJ2-1,ASSSGQGFHNEQF
TRBD1,TRBV20-1,TRBJ1-4,SARRGQVNEKLF
NA,TRBV6-2/TRBV6-3,TRBJ2-1,ASSLDRARGDLAF
NA,TRBV7-2,TRBJ1-4,ASSFGTTRNEKLF
TRBD1,TRBV7-9,TRBJ2-6,ASSTTGAAGANVLT
NA,TRBV6-5,TRBJ2-5,ASSYSILAGETQY
NA,TRBV5-1,TRBJ1-2,ASSLAYGGANYGYT
TRBD1,TRBV5-6,TRBJ2-2,ASSLQGVNTGELF
NA,TRBV7-9,TRBJ1-1,ASSLRQAYTEAF
NA,TRBV7-9,TRBJ2-5,ASRRTQETQY
TRBD1,TRBV29-1,TRBJ2-3,SVSTGTNTAQY
NA,TRBV2,TRBJ1-2,ASSGQDYGYT
NA,TRBV24-1,TRBJ2-3,ATSEARGTQY
NA,TRBV7-6,TRBJ2-7,ASSLGSNAEQY
TRBD2,TRBV12-3/TRBV12-4,TRBJ2-5,ASSLGLAGGYETQY
TRBD2,TRBV5-6,TRBJ2-1,ASTLTSGRPNEQF
NA,TRBV14,TRBJ2-1,ASSQAPFYASTNEQF
NA,TRBV6-1,TRBJ2-5,ASSVRSPQETQY
TRBD1,TRBV20-1,TRBJ1-1,SARALSGGGTEAF
NA,TRBV5-1,TRBJ1-1,ASSSTGQGTEAF
NA,TRBV11-3,TRBJ2-3,ASSQQSDTQY